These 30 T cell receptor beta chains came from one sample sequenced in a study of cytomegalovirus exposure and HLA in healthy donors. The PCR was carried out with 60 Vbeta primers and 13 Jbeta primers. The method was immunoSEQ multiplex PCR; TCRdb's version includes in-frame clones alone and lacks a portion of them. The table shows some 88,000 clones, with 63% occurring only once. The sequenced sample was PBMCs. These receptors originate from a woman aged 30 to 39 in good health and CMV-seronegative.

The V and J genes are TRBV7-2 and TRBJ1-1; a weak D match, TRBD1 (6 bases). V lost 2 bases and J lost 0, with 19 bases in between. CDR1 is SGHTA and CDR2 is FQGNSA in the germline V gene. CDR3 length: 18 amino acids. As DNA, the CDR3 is TGTGCCAGCAGCTTAAGGCCCCTCGGGACACATTTGAACACTGAAGCTTTCTTT. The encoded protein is CASSLRPLGTHLNTEAFF.

In DNA, the CDR3 is TGCGCCAGCAGCTCCCAGGCAGACCAGAATTCACCCCTCCACTTT. Protein: CASSSQADQNSPLHF. The rearrangement links TRBV5-1 to TRBJ1-6, with D uncertain. The CDR3 spans 15 residues. The V and J ends lost 3 bases and 7 bases respectively, with 14 bases between them. Germline V gene sequence: CDR1 SGHRS, CDR2 YFSETQ.

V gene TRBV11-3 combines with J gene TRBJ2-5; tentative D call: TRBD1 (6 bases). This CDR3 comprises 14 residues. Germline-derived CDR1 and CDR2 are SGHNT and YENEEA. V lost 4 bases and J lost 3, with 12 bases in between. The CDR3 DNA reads TGTGCCAGCAGCTCCCAGGGGTTAAAAGAGACCCAGTACTTC. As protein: CASSSQGLKETQYF. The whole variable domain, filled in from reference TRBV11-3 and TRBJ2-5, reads EAGVVQSPRYKIIEKKQPVAFWCNPISGHNTLYWYLQNLGQGPELLIRYENEEAVDDSQLPKDRFSAERLKGVDSTLKIQPAELGDSAVYLCASSSQGLKETQYFGPGTRLLVL.

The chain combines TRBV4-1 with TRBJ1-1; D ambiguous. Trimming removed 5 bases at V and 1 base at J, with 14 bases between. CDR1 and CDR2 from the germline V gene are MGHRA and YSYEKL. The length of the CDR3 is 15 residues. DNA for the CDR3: TGCGCCAGCAGCGCATACGAGGGCAGGAACACTGAAGCTTTCTTT. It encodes CASSAYEGRNTEAFF.

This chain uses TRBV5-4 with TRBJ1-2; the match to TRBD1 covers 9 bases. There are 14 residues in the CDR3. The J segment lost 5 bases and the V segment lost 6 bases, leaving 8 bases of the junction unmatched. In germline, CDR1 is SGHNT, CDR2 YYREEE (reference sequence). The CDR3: CASTGTGKDYGYTF. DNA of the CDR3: TGTGCCAGCACAGGGACAGGGAAAGATTATGGCTACACCTTC.

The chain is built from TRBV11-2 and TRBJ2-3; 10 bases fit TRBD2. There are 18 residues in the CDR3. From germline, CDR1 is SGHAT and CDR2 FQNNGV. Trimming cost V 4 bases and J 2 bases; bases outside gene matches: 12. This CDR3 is CASSSFRGSGGLTDTQYF. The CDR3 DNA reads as TGTGCCAGCAGCTCCTTCAGGGGTAGCGGGGGGCTCACAGATACGCAGTATTTT.

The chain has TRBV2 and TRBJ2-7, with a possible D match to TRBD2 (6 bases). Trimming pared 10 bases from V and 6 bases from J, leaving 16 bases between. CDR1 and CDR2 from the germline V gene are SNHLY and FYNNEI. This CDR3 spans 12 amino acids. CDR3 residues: CAIRLEWGEQYF. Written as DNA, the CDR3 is TGTGCCATCCGACTAGAGTGGGGCGAGCAGTACTTC.

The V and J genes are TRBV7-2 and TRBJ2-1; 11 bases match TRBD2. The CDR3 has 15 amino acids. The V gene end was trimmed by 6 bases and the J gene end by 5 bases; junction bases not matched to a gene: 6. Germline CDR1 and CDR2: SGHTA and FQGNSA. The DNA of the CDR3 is TGTGCCAGCAGAAGCCGACTAGCGGGAAACAATGAGCAGTTCTTC. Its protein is CASRSRLAGNNEQFF.

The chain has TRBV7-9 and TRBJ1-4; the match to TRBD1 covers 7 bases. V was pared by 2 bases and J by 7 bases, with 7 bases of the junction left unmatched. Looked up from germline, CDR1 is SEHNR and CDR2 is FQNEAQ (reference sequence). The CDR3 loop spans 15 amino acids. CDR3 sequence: CASSLSARQGEKLFF. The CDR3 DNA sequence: TGTGCCAGCAGCTTATCCGCCAGACAGGGTGAAAAACTGTTTTTT.

The CDR3 sequence is CASSSYIGSMNTEAFF. The DNA of the CDR3 is TGTGCCAGTAGTTCATACATTGGGAGTATGAACACTGAAGCTTTCTTT. The chain combines TRBV19 with TRBJ1-1; D unresolved. This CDR3 has 16 residues. The germline V gene encodes CDR1 LNHDA and CDR2 SQIVND (reference sequence). Deletions cut 5 bases from V and 0 bases from J, with 16 bases between.

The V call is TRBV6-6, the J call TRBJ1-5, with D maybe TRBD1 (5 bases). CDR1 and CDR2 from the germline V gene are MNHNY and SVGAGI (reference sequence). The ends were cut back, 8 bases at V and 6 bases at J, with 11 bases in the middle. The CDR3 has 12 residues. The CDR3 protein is CASSGEGQPQHF. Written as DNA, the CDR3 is TGTGCCAGCTCGGGGGAAGGTCAGCCCCAGCATTTT.

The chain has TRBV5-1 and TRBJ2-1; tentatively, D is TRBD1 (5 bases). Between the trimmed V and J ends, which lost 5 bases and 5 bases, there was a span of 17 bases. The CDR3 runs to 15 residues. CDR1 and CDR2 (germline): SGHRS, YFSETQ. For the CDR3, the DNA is TGCGCCAGCAGTGCAGTCACAGGAGCTAACAATGAGCAGTTCTTC. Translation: CASSAVTGANNEQFF.

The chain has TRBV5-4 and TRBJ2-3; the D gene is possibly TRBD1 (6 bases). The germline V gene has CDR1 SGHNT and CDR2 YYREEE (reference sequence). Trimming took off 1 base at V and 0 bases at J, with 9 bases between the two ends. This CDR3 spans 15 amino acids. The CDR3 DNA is TGTGCCAGCAGCTTGAGGACAGCTAGCACAGATACGCAGTATTTT. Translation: CASSLRTASTDTQYF.

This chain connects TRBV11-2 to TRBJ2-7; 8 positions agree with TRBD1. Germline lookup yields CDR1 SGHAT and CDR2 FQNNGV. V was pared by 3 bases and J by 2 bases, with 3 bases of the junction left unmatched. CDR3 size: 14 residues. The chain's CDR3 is CASSLDRVAYEQYF. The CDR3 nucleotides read TGTGCCAGCAGCTTGGACAGGGTGGCCTACGAGCAGTACTTC.

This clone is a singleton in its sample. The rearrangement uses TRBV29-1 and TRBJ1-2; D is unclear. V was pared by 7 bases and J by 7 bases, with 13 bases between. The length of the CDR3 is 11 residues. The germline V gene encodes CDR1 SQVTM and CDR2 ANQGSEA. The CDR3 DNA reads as TGCAGCGCTGTTATTCCCCCTGGCTACACCTTC. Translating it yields CSAVIPPGYTF.

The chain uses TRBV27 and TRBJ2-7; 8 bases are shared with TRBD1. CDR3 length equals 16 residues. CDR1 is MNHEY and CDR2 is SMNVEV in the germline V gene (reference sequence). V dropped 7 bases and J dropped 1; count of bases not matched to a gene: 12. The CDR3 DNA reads TGTGCCAGCACCCCCAGGGGGCAGGGGGGATCCTACGAGCAGTACTTC. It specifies CASTPRGQGGSYEQYF.

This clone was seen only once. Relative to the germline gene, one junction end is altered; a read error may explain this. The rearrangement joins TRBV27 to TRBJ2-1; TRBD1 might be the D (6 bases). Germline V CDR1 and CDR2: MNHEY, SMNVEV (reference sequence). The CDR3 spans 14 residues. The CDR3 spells CASSSMTGYDEQFF. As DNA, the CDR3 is TGTGCCAGCAGTTCTATGACAGGCTACGATGAGCAGTTCTTC.

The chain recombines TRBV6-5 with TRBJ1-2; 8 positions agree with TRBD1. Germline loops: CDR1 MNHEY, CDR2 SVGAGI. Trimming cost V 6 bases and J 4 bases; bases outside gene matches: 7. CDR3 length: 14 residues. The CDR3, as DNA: TGTGCCAGCAGAACGGACAGGGCGACCTATGGCTACACCTTC. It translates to CASRTDRATYGYTF.

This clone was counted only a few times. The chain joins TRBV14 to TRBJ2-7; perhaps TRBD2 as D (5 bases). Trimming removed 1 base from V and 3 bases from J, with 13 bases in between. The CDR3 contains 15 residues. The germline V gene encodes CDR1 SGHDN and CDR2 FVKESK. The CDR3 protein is CASSQVSHGGYEQYF. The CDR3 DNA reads TGTGCCAGCAGCCAAGTTTCGCACGGAGGCTACGAGCAGTACTTC.

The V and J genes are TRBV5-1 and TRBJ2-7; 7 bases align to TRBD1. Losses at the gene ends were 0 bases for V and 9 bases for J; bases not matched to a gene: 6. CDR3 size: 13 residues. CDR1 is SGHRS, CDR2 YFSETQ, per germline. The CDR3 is CASSLARDSPQYF. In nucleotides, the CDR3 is TGCGCCAGCAGCTTGGCCAGGGACAGCCCGCAGTACTTC.

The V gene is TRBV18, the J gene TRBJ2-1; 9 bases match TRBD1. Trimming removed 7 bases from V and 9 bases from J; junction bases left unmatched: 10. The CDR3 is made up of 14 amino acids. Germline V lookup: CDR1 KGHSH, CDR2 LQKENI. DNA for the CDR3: TGTGCCAGCTACTCACAGGGGGCTGCTGGTGAGCAGTTCTTC. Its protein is CASYSQGAAGEQFF.

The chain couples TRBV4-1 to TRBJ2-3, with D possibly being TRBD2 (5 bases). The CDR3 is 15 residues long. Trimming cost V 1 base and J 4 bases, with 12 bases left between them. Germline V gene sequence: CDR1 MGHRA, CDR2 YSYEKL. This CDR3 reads CASSQAPQAADTQYF. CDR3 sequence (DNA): TGCGCCAGCAGCCAAGCCCCCCAAGCGGCAGATACGCAGTATTTT.

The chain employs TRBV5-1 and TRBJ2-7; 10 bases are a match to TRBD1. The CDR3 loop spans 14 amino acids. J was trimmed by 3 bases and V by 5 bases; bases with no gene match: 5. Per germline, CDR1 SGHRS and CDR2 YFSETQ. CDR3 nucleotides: TGCGCCAGCAGGGGGACAGGGGCTAACTACGAGCAGTACTTC. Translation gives CASRGTGANYEQYF.

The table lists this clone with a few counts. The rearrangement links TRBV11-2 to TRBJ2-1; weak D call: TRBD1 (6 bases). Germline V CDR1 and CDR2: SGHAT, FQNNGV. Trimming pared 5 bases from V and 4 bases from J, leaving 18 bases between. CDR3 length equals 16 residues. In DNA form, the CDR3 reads TGTGCCAGCAGCACGTCCGCAGGGGCGGGTTACAATGAGCAGTTCTTC. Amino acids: CASSTSAGAGYNEQFF.

Here the CDR3 DNA reads TGCAGCGTTGACTTTGCGGGAGACTACAATGAGCAGTTCTTC. Translated: CSVDFAGDYNEQFF. The chain has TRBV29-1 and TRBJ2-1, with 7 bases that match TRBD2. The CDR3 length is 14 residues. V lost 3 bases to trimming and J lost 3 bases; unmatched junction nucleotides: 5. The germline V gene encodes CDR1 SQVTM and CDR2 ANQGSEA.

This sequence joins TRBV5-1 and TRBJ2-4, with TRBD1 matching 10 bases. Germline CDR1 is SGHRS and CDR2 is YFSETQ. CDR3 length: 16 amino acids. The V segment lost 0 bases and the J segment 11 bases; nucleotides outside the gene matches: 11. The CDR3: CASSLVGQGSRMVQYF. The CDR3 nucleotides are TGCGCCAGCAGCTTGGTGGGACAGGGGTCTCGAATGGTTCAGTACTTC.

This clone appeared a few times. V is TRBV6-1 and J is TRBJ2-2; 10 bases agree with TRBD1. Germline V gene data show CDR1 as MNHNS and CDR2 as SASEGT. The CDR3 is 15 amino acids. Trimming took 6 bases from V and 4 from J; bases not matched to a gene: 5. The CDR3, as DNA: TGTGCCAGCAGGCGCGGGACAGGGGTCACCGGGGAGCTGTTTTTT. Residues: CASRRGTGVTGELFF.

DNA for the CDR3: TGTGCCAGCAGCCAAGACATAGCGGGGTATAAGTACTTC. This gives the protein CASSQDIAGYKYF. This sequence joins TRBV4-2 and TRBJ2-7; 8 bases are shared with TRBD2. The CDR3 is made up of 13 amino acids. J was trimmed by 11 bases and V by 0 bases; bases with no gene match: 6. In germline, CDR1 is LGHNA, CDR2 YNFKEQ.

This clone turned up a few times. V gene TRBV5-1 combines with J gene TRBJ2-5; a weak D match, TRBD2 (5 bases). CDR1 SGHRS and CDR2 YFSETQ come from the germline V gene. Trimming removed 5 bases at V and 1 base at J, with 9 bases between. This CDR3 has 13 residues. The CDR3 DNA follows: TGCGCCAGCAGGAGCGGTTTCCAAGAGACCCAGTACTTC. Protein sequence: CASRSGFQETQYF.

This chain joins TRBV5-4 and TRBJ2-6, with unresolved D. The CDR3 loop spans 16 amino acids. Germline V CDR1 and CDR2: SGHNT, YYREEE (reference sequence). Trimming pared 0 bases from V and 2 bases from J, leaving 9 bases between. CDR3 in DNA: TGTGCCAGCAGCTTGGGAGGCGGTGCTGGGGCCAACGTCCTGACTTTC. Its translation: CASSLGGGAGANVLTF.